Within the sample, the clone carrying this T cell receptor (beta chain) is medium-sized. The entry originates in a study of sequential checkpoint blockade in melanoma. The CDR3 has 18 amino acids. Trimming took 6 bases from V and 8 from J; bases not matched to a gene: 19. The germline V gene has CDR1 SGHNT and CDR2 YENEEA. Some clones are missing from TCRdb's copy, which holds only in-frame ones; the method was immunoSEQ multiplex PCR. The sample carries 2,500 to 3,000 clones, 22% recorded once. The treatment denotes: randomized to nivolumab then ipilimumab (arm A) or the reverse (arm B). The TCR was taken from a human donor with melanoma. The material sequenced was tumor tissue (inferred from file names), taken from a patient given nivolumab and ipilimumab in sequence. The V and J genes are TRBV11-3 and TRBJ1-4, with 9 positions matching TRBD1. The CDR3 DNA reads TGTGCCAGCAGTCAGAGCGCCCTGGCCGGGACAGGGAGGGAAAAACTGTTTTTT. Translating gives CASSQSALAGTGREKLFF.